This T cell receptor (beta chain) was observed in a study of blood T cell repertoires in COVID-19. Study context: COVID-19 samples collected from the United States, Italy and Spain covered acute and convalescent phases.

This clone has a handful of counts. Trimming took 1 base from V and 7 from J; bases not matched to a gene: 2. The germline CDR1 and CDR2 sequences are SGHRS and YFSETQ. This CDR3 has 12 amino acids. The repertoire was sequenced with immunoSEQ multiplex PCR; TCRdb's copy has only in-frame clones and lacks some. The data show about 200,000 clones, about 84% seen once. Sequences were obtained from peripheral blood. This clonotype was sampled from a human donor in a cohort sampled during active COVID-19. The chain couples TRBV5-1 to TRBJ2-7; 7 positions agree with TRBD2. CDR3 DNA sequence: TGCGCCAGCAGCTTGCGAGCGGGGGAGCAGTACTTC. It yields the protein CASSLRAGEQYF. Filled out from reference TRBV5-1 and TRBJ2-7, the complete variable domain reads KAGVTQTPRYLIKTRGQQVTLSCSPISGHRSVSWYQQTPGQGLQFLFEYFSETQRNKGNFPGRFSGRQFSNSRSEMNVSTLELGDSALYLCASSLRAGEQYFGPGTRLTVT.